The clone carrying this TCR beta chain was detected only once. Germline loops: CDR1 LNHDA, CDR2 SQIVND (reference sequence). The CDR3 is 14 residues long. The V gene lost 8 bases and the J gene lost 4 bases, with 14 bases spanning the gap. This sample is part of a study of T cell responses to AZD1222 COVID-19 vaccine. Study-wide context: Pooling of second doses given at about 4 or about 12 weeks was done.

Clones were read by immunoSEQ multiplex PCR, and TCRdb kept only the in-frame ones, dropping some. Here the sample spans about 140,000 clones, 80% to 95% being singletons. The source is an adult in good health. The sequencing used peripheral blood, collected on day 0 of AZD1222 vaccination. The rearrangement uses TRBV19 and TRBJ2-2, with a tentative D call TRBD2 (5 bases). CDR3 DNA: TGTGCCAGTCGGAGGTTAGATGTCACCGGGGAGCTGTTTTTT. The encoded protein is CASRRLDVTGELFF.